The 26 T cell receptor beta chains in this list originate from one sample, sequenced in a study of immune cell composition in non-small cell lung cancer. Assay used: immunoSEQ multiplex PCR; TCRdb lists only in-frame clones, some missing. The sample yields roughly 4,400 clones, roughly three quarters seen once. The sample consisted of lung tumor tissue. Receptors originate from a human donor with non-small cell lung cancer.

The chain is built from TRBV18 and TRBJ2-7, with D maybe TRBD1 (6 bases). The V gene's germline CDR1 is KGHSH and CDR2 LQKENI. V was clipped by 3 bases and J by 7 bases, with 13 bases between them. The CDR3 spans 13 residues. DNA for the CDR3: TGTGCCAGCTCACCGACAAACAGGGTTGAGCAGTACTTC. Encoded protein: CASSPTNRVEQYF. Full variable domain (rest looked up from reference TRBV18 and TRBJ2-7): NAGVMQNPRHLVRRRGQEARLRCSPMKGHSHVYWYRQLPEEGLKFMVYLQKENIIDESGMPKERFSAEFPKEGPSILRIQQVVRGDSAAYFCASSPTNRVEQYFGPGTRLTVT.

This clone was seen just once. The chain links TRBV28 to TRBJ2-5, with no clear D. The V and J ends lost 4 bases and 2 bases respectively, with 14 bases between them. This CDR3 comprises 15 residues. The germline V gene has CDR1 MDHEN and CDR2 SYDVKM. The DNA of the CDR3 is TGTGCCAGCAGTTACTTCGACACACCTCAAGAGACCCAGTACTTC. It yields the protein CASSYFDTPQETQYF.

The chain is built from TRBV6-5 and TRBJ2-1; 8 nucleotides match TRBD1. The length of the CDR3 is 15 residues. In germline, CDR1 is MNHEY, CDR2 SVGAGI. The junction had 7 bases not matched to a gene; V was cut back by 3 bases and J by 6 bases. The CDR3 coding sequence is TGTGCCAGCAGTTATTCCTTTACAGGGGGCAATGAGCAGTTCTTC. It specifies CASSYSFTGGNEQFF.

The chain has TRBV6-5 and TRBJ2-7; D is perhaps TRBD1 (5 bases). Trimming took 2 bases from V and 6 from J, leaving 17 bases between them. Germline V gene lookup returns CDR1 MNHEY and CDR2 SVGAGI. The CDR3 totals 15 residues. CDR3 in amino acids: CASSYRSTASREQYF. The CDR3 DNA reads TGTGCCAGCAGTTACCGGTCGACAGCCTCACGCGAGCAGTACTTC.

The chain joins TRBV27 to TRBJ2-5, with 8 nucleotides matching TRBD1. V gave up 3 bases and J gave up 5 bases; unmatched junction bases: 2. Germline CDR1 and CDR2: MNHEY and SMNVEV (reference sequence). The CDR3 is 13 amino acids. For the CDR3, the DNA is TGTGCCAGCAGTTTTGGACAGGGTGAGACCCAGTACTTC. Amino acid sequence: CASSFGQGETQYF.

J is TRBJ2-7 and V is TRBV10-2; 9 bases are shared with TRBD1. There are 15 residues in the CDR3. V dropped 3 bases and J dropped 3; count of bases not matched to a gene: 6. Germline V lookup: CDR1 WSHSY, CDR2 SAAADI. The DNA for the CDR3 is TGCGCCAGCAGTGATGGAGGGACAGGGTACTACGAGCAGTACTTC. The encoded protein is CASSDGGTGYYEQYF.

This clone occurred once. This chain connects TRBV9 to TRBJ2-7; D unclear. This CDR3 has 13 residues. Germline values: CDR1 SGDLS, CDR2 YYNGEE. Trimming removed 0 bases from V and 6 bases from J, with 10 bases in between. The CDR3 is CASSVAARSEQYF. The DNA for the CDR3 is TGTGCCAGCAGCGTAGCTGCTAGATCCGAGCAGTACTTC.

The chain joins TRBV6-1 to TRBJ2-5; perhaps TRBD1 as D (6 bases). This CDR3 contains 13 residues. V was shortened by 6 bases and J by 5 bases, with 13 bases between the two germline ends. In germline, CDR1 is MNHNS, CDR2 SASEGT. Written as DNA, the CDR3 is TGTGCCAGCAGCCTCCGACAGGTGGAGACCCAGTACTTC. It translates to CASSLRQVETQYF.

The rearrangement joins TRBV5-4 to TRBJ2-7; D possibly corresponds to TRBD2 (6 bases). CDR1 and CDR2 (germline): SGHNT, YYREEE (reference sequence). Trimming stripped 4 bases from V and 0 bases from J, with 11 bases between. This CDR3 comprises 14 residues. CDR3 DNA: TGTGCCAGCAGCCCCCACGGGAGCTCCTACGAGCAGTACTTC. Amino acids: CASSPHGSSYEQYF.

The chain uses TRBV7-6 and TRBJ1-1; D remains unclear. Per germline, CDR1 SGHVS and CDR2 FNYEAQ. This CDR3 is built from 14 residues. V was trimmed by 4 bases and J by 1 base, leaving 10 bases between them. CDR3 amino acids: CASSSRTGNTEAFF. DNA of the CDR3: TGTGCCAGCAGCTCCAGGACTGGGAACACTGAAGCTTTCTTT.

The CDR3 sequence is CASSTTGVPNQPQHF. CDR3 DNA: TGTGCCAGCAGTACCACAGGAGTACCAAATCAGCCCCAGCATTTT. The J gene is TRBJ1-5, the V gene TRBV7-2; tentative D call: TRBD1 (5 bases). V lost 6 bases, J lost 4 bases, and 16 bases lay in between. Germline loops: CDR1 SGHTA, CDR2 FQGNSA. The CDR3 is 15 amino acids.

The chain links TRBV27 to TRBJ2-5; TRBD2 matches at 8 bases. Looked up from germline, CDR1 is MNHEY and CDR2 is SMNVEV (reference sequence). V was pared by 0 bases and J by 4 bases, with 7 bases of the junction left unmatched. The length of the CDR3 is 16 residues. The CDR3 sequence is CASSLSTSGTIETQYF. The CDR3 coding sequence is TGTGCCAGCAGTTTATCAACTAGCGGAACGATAGAGACCCAGTACTTC.

The chain employs TRBV27 and TRBJ1-6, with D maybe TRBD1 (5 bases). This CDR3 is 14 amino acids long. Germline V CDR1 and CDR2: MNHEY, SMNVEV (reference sequence). V was shortened by 5 bases and J by 7 bases, with 12 bases between the two germline ends. The CDR3 sequence: CASSPQTDNSPLHF. Written as DNA, the CDR3 is TGTGCCAGCAGTCCGCAGACAGACAATTCACCCCTCCACTTT.

This sequence joins TRBV5-1 and TRBJ2-3; 7 bases align to TRBD1. The germline CDR1 and CDR2 sequences are SGHRS and YFSETQ. This CDR3 comprises 16 residues. V trimming: 5 bases; J trimming: 0 bases; junction bases outside the gene matches: 9. In DNA form, the CDR3 reads TGCGCCAGCAGGCTTGGGACAGACCTTAGCACAGATACGCAGTATTTT. Translating gives CASRLGTDLSTDTQYF.

The chain recombines TRBV5-1 with TRBJ2-3, with 7 bases lining up with TRBD1. The CDR3 covers 15 residues. Germline CDR1 SGHRS, CDR2 YFSETQ. V shed 0 bases, J shed 6 bases, and the junction held 7 bases outside the gene matches. CDR3 amino acids: CASSLGQGTRDTQYF. The CDR3 region has the DNA TGCGCCAGCAGCTTGGGACAGGGTACTAGGGATACGCAGTATTTT.

The gene calls are TRBV7-9 and TRBJ1-1, with D uncertain. Germline values: CDR1 SEHNR, CDR2 FQNEAQ (reference sequence). The CDR3 contains 14 residues. V was pared by 3 bases and J by 0 bases, with 8 bases between. The CDR3 sequence: CASSFLLMNTEAFF. The CDR3 nucleotides read TGTGCCAGCAGCTTTTTACTTATGAACACTGAAGCTTTCTTT.

The chain combines TRBV6-5 with TRBJ1-2, with 7 bases fitting TRBD1. With V trimmed by 6 bases and J by 8 bases, 15 bases remained unmatched. The CDR3 extends over 15 amino acids. CDR1 is MNHEY, CDR2 SVGAGI, per germline. The CDR3 reads CASRTWDSKLGGYTF. The CDR3 DNA reads TGTGCCAGCAGAACCTGGGACAGTAAGTTGGGCGGCTACACCTTC.

This clone came up a few times. The chain employs TRBV2 and TRBJ1-2, with 8 bases matching TRBD1. CDR1 is SNHLY, CDR2 FYNNEI, per germline. The trim removed 6 bases at V and 2 bases at J, leaving 2 bases unmatched. CDR3 length: 13 amino acids. The CDR3 spells CASRNRGNYGYTF. CDR3 coding DNA: TGTGCCAGCAGAAACAGGGGGAACTATGGCTACACCTTC.

The J gene is TRBJ2-1, the V gene TRBV14; 7 bases agree with TRBD2. V dropped 5 bases and J dropped 4; count of bases not matched to a gene: 8. Germline values: CDR1 SGHDN, CDR2 FVKESK. The CDR3 is 15 amino acids. CDR3 loop: CASSSYKAGYNEQFF. The CDR3 DNA follows: TGTGCCAGCAGCTCCTATAAAGCGGGGTACAATGAGCAGTTCTTC.

The chain couples TRBV2 to TRBJ2-7; 8 bases align to TRBD1. Trimming removed 3 bases from V and 1 base from J; junction bases left unmatched: 2. CDR1 is SNHLY and CDR2 is FYNNEI in the germline V gene. The CDR3 spans 14 residues. The chain's CDR3 is CASSDWTGSYEQYF. For the CDR3, the DNA is TGTGCCAGCAGTGATTGGACAGGGTCCTACGAGCAGTACTTC.

By sample share, this clone is medium-sized. The chain employs TRBV2 and TRBJ1-2, with D hard to call. CDR1 and CDR2 from the germline V gene are SNHLY and FYNNEI. V was pared by 5 bases and J by 8 bases, with 15 bases between. The CDR3 is 13 amino acids. CDR3 DNA: TGTGCCAGCAGTAAAGACCGCTTCGGGGGCTACACCTTC. This encodes CASSKDRFGGYTF.

V gene TRBV30 combines with J gene TRBJ1-2; D not certain. CDR3 length: 14 residues. From germline, CDR1 is GTSNPN and CDR2 SVGIG (reference sequence). V lost 5 bases and J lost 8, with 21 bases in between. The CDR3 here is CAWENNVWAGGYTF. As DNA, the CDR3 is TGTGCCTGGGAGAACAATGTTTGGGCAGGAGGCTACACCTTC. Full variable domain (outside the CDR3, taken from reference TRBV30 and TRBJ1-2): SQTIHQWPATLVQPVGSPLSLECTVEGTSNPNLYWYRQAAGRGLQLLFYSVGIGQISSEVPQNLSASRPQDRQFILSSKKLLLSDSGFYLCAWENNVWAGGYTFGSGTRLTVV.

The CDR3 is CASSEPQTEGYTF. The CDR3, as DNA: TGTGCCAGCAGTGAACCCCAGACAGAAGGCTACACCTTC. The rearrangement links TRBV6-1 to TRBJ1-2; perhaps TRBD1 as D (5 bases). This CDR3 is 13 amino acids long. With 2 bases removed from V and 8 bases from J, the gap between germline ends came to 12 bases. Germline CDR1 reads MNHNS; CDR2 reads SASEGT.

The table lists this clone with a count of one. V gene TRBV19 combines with J gene TRBJ1-4; TRBD1 matches at 7 bases. The CDR3 length is 15 residues. V was pared by 5 bases and J by 5 bases, with 8 bases of the junction left unmatched. CDR1 is LNHDA, CDR2 SQIVND, per germline (reference sequence). CDR3 DNA sequence: TGTGCCAGTAGTGCGGGGACAGCACACAATGAAAAACTGTTTTTT. Amino acid sequence: CASSAGTAHNEKLFF.

The chain employs TRBV5-1 and TRBJ2-1; 15 bases align to TRBD2. CDR1 SGHRS and CDR2 YFSETQ come from the germline V gene. This CDR3 has 13 amino acids. V shed 7 bases and J 7 bases; nucleotides not matched to a gene: 0. The CDR3 nucleotides read TGCGCCAGCGGACTAGCGGGGGGGAATGAGCAGTTCTTC. Translation: CASGLAGGNEQFF.

This clone showed up just once. The chain has TRBV5-1 and TRBJ2-4; TRBD2 matches at 14 bases. The CDR3 sequence is 18 residues long. Germline CDR1 SGHRS, CDR2 YFSETQ. Trimming at V came to 4 bases and at J to 0 bases, leaving 6 bases not matched to a gene. CDR3 sequence reads: CASSPGTSGGIAKNIQYF. Written as DNA, the CDR3 is TGCGCCAGCAGCCCCGGGACTAGCGGGGGCATAGCCAAAAACATTCAGTACTTC.